This T cell receptor (beta chain) was recovered during a study of long-term antiretroviral therapy in people with HIV. This was the immunoSEQ v3.0 assay at survey level. The table came from immunoSEQ multiplex PCR; TCRdb's copy has only in-frame clones and leaves some out. The sample holds some 29,000 clones, over 75% seen once. The CDR3 extends over 15 amino acids. V shed 4 bases, J shed 6 bases, and the junction held 9 bases outside the gene matches. Germline-derived CDR1 and CDR2 are SGHRS and YFSETQ. Sample share makes this clone medium-sized. This sequence originates from a man aged 18 to 35 with HIV. The V and J genes are TRBV5-1 and TRBJ2-3, with 9 bases lining up with TRBD1. The source was unsorted PBMCs, collected 1.5 years before starting antiretroviral therapy. The CDR3 is CASSRGQGWLDTQYF. CDR3 nucleotide sequence: TGCGCCAGCAGCCGGGGACAGGGCTGGTTGGATACGCAGTATTTT.